Below are 8 T cell receptor beta chains sequenced from a single sample in a study of blood T cell repertoires in COVID-19. Sequenced by immunoSEQ multiplex PCR; TCRdb stores in-frame clones only, minus some. The table has 85,000 to 90,000 clones, 70% to 85% seen once; the top ten hold approximately 10%. Sequencing used peripheral blood. The source of these receptors is a man in his sixties or seventies with acute or convalescent COVID-19.

The rearrangement joins TRBV7-9 to TRBJ2-2; TRBD1 is a possible D gene (6 bases). Trimming shortened V by 8 bases and J by 6 bases, and 13 bases separated the two germline ends. Germline loops: CDR1 SEHNR, CDR2 FQNEAQ (reference sequence). The CDR3 loop spans 13 amino acids. The CDR3 nucleotides read TGTGCCAGCGCTCACAGGGTTCCCGGGGAGCTGTTTTTT. Protein: CASAHRVPGELFF.

The chain employs TRBV12-3 or TRBV12-4 and TRBJ1-4; TRBD1 might be the D (5 bases). There are 13 residues in the CDR3. The CDR3 nucleotides read TGTGCTGTCAGGAGGGGCACTAATGAAAAACTGTTTTTT. It specifies CAVRRGTNEKLFF.

The chain carries TRBV6-6 and TRBJ1-4, with no clear D. There are 13 residues in the CDR3. Trimming pared 2 bases from V and 5 bases from J, leaving 6 bases between. CDR1 and CDR2 from the germline V gene are MNHNY and SVGAGI (reference sequence). DNA of the CDR3: TGTGCCAGCAGTTACATGCAGAATGAAAAACTGTTTTTT. This translates into CASSYMQNEKLFF.

The table lists this clone with a count of one. This sequence joins TRBV5-1 and TRBJ1-6; TRBD1 is a possible D gene (5 bases). The CDR3 length is 16 residues. V lost 0 bases and J lost 0, with 7 bases in between. From germline, CDR1 is SGHRS and CDR2 YFSETQ. This CDR3 reads CASSLDGGSYNSPLHF. The CDR3 DNA is TGCGCCAGCAGCTTGGACGGGGGCTCCTATAATTCACCCCTCCACTTT.

This chain links TRBV2 with TRBJ2-1; the match to TRBD2 covers 11 bases. Germline loops: CDR1 SNHLY, CDR2 FYNNEI. The V and J ends lost 4 bases and 5 bases, in that order; junction bases with no gene match: 4. CDR3 length: 15 residues. As DNA, the CDR3 is TGTGCCAGCAGTGTATCGACTAGCGGGAACAATGAGCAGTTCTTC. This translates into CASSVSTSGNNEQFF.

The V gene is TRBV19, the J gene TRBJ2-2; weak D call: TRBD1 (6 bases). The CDR3 loop spans 13 amino acids. Looked up from germline, CDR1 is LNHDA and CDR2 is SQIVND (reference sequence). V was clipped by 6 bases and J by 7 bases, with 12 bases between them. The CDR3 sequence: CASRRKGDGELFF. The CDR3 DNA is TGTGCCAGTAGACGAAAGGGGGACGGGGAGCTGTTTTTT.

The chain's CDR3 is CATNAGSTDTQYF. CDR3 bases: TGTGCCACCAACGCCGGGAGCACAGATACGCAGTATTTT. V gene TRBV24-1 combines with J gene TRBJ2-3; no reliable D call. Germline loops: CDR1 KGHDR, CDR2 SFDVKD. Trimming took off 8 bases at V and 0 bases at J, with 8 bases between the two ends. The length of the CDR3 is 13 residues.

To note about this clone: Other DNA sequences in the sample encode the same CDR3. The chain recombines TRBV6-6 with TRBJ1-5; D is possibly TRBD1 (6 bases). The germline gives CDR1 MNHNY, CDR2 SVGAGI (reference sequence). The V and J ends lost 0 bases and 1 base respectively, with 7 bases between them. The CDR3 covers 15 residues. This CDR3 is CASSYSDRSNQPQHF. CDR3 bases: TGTGCCAGCAGTTACTCTGACAGGAGCAATCAGCCCCAGCATTTT.